This T cell receptor (beta chain) originates from a study of cytomegalovirus exposure and HLA in healthy donors. Study-level points and caveats: Sequencing likely caused a cluster of highly shared sequence variants.

Healthy bone marrow donors supplied every sample. A multiplex PCR was run with 60 Vbeta primers and 13 Jbeta primers. Libraries were prepared by immunoSEQ multiplex PCR; TCRdb keeps only in-frame clonotypes and omits some of them. Listed are under 40,000 clones; 1.9% falls within the top ten. As to this clone: Its target is unknown.

CDR3 length equals 13 residues. CDR1 is MNHNS and CDR2 is SASEGT in the germline V gene. V gave up 1 base and J gave up 5 bases, with 9 bases separating them. The chain has TRBV6-1 and TRBJ2-7; tentative D call: TRBD2 (5 bases). The source is a woman aged 40-49 years in good health and CMV-seropositive. Sequenced input: PBMCs. This chain's CDR3 is CASSEGPGDEQYF. In nucleotides, the CDR3 is TGTGCCAGCAGTGAAGGTCCCGGGGACGAGCAGTACTTC.